The 14 T cell receptor beta chains listed next were all sequenced from one sample in a study of T-cell reconstitution after alpha-beta-depleted transplantation in children. Researchers prepared the TCRbeta library using unique molecular identifiers, the study reports. MiXCR, applied by TCRdb to the PCR reads, yields one record per CDR3 protein. The sample yields approximately 590,000 distinct CDR3 sequences, about 10% seen once. Sample: PBMCs from the stem cell graft donor, taken from the stem cell graft. The receptors stem from a human donor who donated a stem cell graft to a child with acute myeloid leukemia.

In this sample, this clonotype turned up many times. The V gene is TRBV29-1, the J gene TRBJ2-2; perhaps TRBD1 as D (6 bases). Trimming left V 6 bases short and J 10 bases short, with 18 bases between. Looked up from germline, CDR1 is SQVTM and CDR2 is ANQGSEA. This CDR3 has 13 residues. CDR3 loop: CSVQGTAELELFF. For the CDR3, the DNA is TGCAGCGTCCAGGGGACGGCAGAATTGGAGCTGTTTTTT.

This clonotype was observed a few times. The chain is built from TRBV20-1 and TRBJ1-4; TRBD1 aligns across 7 bases. The CDR3 spans 16 residues. The germline gives CDR1 DFQATT, CDR2 SNEGSKA (reference sequence). Trimming at V came to 0 bases and at J to 8 bases, leaving 12 bases not matched to a gene. CDR3 in amino acids: CSARDVPRQGEEKLFF. Written as DNA, the CDR3 is TGCAGTGCTAGAGATGTTCCGAGACAGGGAGAAGAAAAACTGTTTTTT.

This clonotype was seen a handful of times. The chain joins TRBV7-2 to TRBJ2-1; no definite D call. The germline V and J ends were trimmed by 0 bases and 5 bases, with 8 bases remaining between them. The germline V gene has CDR1 SGHTA and CDR2 FQGNSA. The CDR3 has 14 amino acids. CDR3 loop: CASSLAESHNEQFF. The CDR3 DNA sequence: TGTGCCAGCAGCTTAGCCGAGTCCCACAATGAGCAGTTCTTC.

The V gene is TRBV6-2 or TRBV6-3, the J gene TRBJ2-7; D tentatively fits TRBD1 or TRBD2 (6 bases each). The CDR3 extends over 17 amino acids. V was shortened by 7 bases and J by 2 bases, with 24 bases between the two germline ends. Germline V gives CDR1 MNHEY, CDR2 SVGEGT. The DNA for the CDR3 is TGTGCCAGCAATAGAGGGGGTGTTCGGCGGGGACCCTACGAGCAGTACTTC. It yields the protein CASNRGGVRRGPYEQYF.

The V gene is TRBV14, the J gene TRBJ2-2, with D perhaps matching TRBD1 or TRBD2 (5 bases each). CDR1 is SGHDN, CDR2 FVKESK, per germline. V was pared by 0 bases and J by 7 bases, with 12 bases between. This CDR3 contains 15 residues. CDR3: CASSQEVTGLGELFF. The CDR3 DNA sequence: TGTGCCAGCAGCCAAGAGGTGACGGGGCTCGGGGAGCTGTTTTTT. Variable domain in full (rest from reference TRBV14 and TRBJ2-2): EAGVTQFPSHSVIEKGQTVTLRCDPISGHDNLYWYRRVMGKEIKFLLHFVKESKQDESGMPNNRFLAERTGGTYSTLKVQPAELEDSGVYFCASSQEVTGLGELFFGEGSRLTVL.

V usage is TRBV6-4 and J usage is TRBJ2-1, with 13 bases that match TRBD2. This CDR3 is 15 amino acids long. CDR1 and CDR2 from the germline V gene are MRHNA and SNTAGT. The J segment lost 10 bases and the V segment lost 2 bases, leaving 5 bases of the junction unmatched. For the CDR3, the DNA is TGTGCCAGCAGTGACGGACTAGCGGGAGTCGGGGAGCAGTTCTTC. Residues: CASSDGLAGVGEQFF.

V usage is TRBV30 and J usage is TRBJ2-5; no clear D. Germline CDR1 GTSNPN, CDR2 SVGIG (reference sequence). V lost 8 bases to trimming and J lost 5 bases, with 21 bases between them. The CDR3 sequence is 14 residues long. CDR3 coding DNA: TGTGCCGGGTCGAGCAGCGCCCTGGGGGAGACCCAGTACTTC. Translation: CAGSSSALGETQYF.

This chain's CDR3 is CASSPDASSYNEQFF. Here the CDR3 DNA reads TGTGCCAGCAGCCCTGACGCCAGCTCCTACAATGAGCAGTTCTTC. The J gene is TRBJ2-1, the V gene TRBV2; no definite D call. Germline V gene lookup returns CDR1 SNHLY and CDR2 FYNNEI. V lost 6 bases and J lost 0, with 12 bases in between. This CDR3 spans 15 amino acids.

This clonotype was counted ten times or more. V and J are TRBV6-5 and TRBJ2-7; TRBD2 aligns across 9 bases. The CDR3 has 13 amino acids. The germline gives CDR1 MNHEY, CDR2 SVGAGI. After removal of 6 bases from V and 13 bases from J, the junction contained 13 bases not matched to a gene. Here the CDR3 DNA reads TGTGCCAGCAGCCTTACGGGGCGGGGGGGCACTTACTTC. This translates into CASSLTGRGGTYF.

The rearrangement uses TRBV25-1 and TRBJ2-2; D is possibly TRBD1 (6 bases). The germline gives CDR1 MGHDK, CDR2 SYGVNS. The CDR3 is made up of 19 amino acids. Trimming stripped 5 bases from V and 1 base from J, with 23 bases between. The CDR3, as DNA: TGTGCCAGCAGTCGACCACAAATACTAGGGGGATTGAACACCGGGGAGCTGTTTTTT. Its translation: CASSRPQILGGLNTGELFF.

This clonotype was counted at least ten times. The chain employs TRBV29-1 and TRBJ2-7; TRBD1 might be the D (7 bases). Trimming shortened V by 3 bases and J by 5 bases, and 17 bases separated the two germline ends. This CDR3 spans 14 amino acids. Germline-derived CDR1 and CDR2 are SQVTM and ANQGSEA. CDR3 sequence (DNA): TGCAGCGTTGATACAGGGGCGGGAAGAAACGAGCAGTACTTC. It yields the protein CSVDTGAGRNEQYF.

The rearrangement links TRBV29-1 to TRBJ2-7; possible D gene TRBD1, 7 bases. Germline V gives CDR1 SQVTM, CDR2 ANQGSEA. The V and J ends lost 6 bases and 2 bases respectively, with 11 bases between them. The CDR3 contains 12 residues. CDR3 in amino acids: CSVQGGPYEQYF. The CDR3 coding sequence is TGCAGCGTGCAGGGGGGCCCCTACGAGCAGTACTTC.

This chain links TRBV28 with TRBJ1-1; D remains ambiguous. The CDR3 totals 13 residues. In germline, CDR1 is MDHEN, CDR2 SYDVKM. The V and J ends lost 6 bases and 3 bases respectively, with 11 bases between them. CDR3 sequence (DNA): TGTGCCAGCAGCCTCCTTACGGACACTGAAGCTTTCTTT. Protein product: CASSLLTDTEAFF.

The V call is TRBV2, the J call TRBJ1-5; D unresolved. Trimming removed 7 bases at V and 2 bases at J, with 9 bases between. The germline V gene encodes CDR1 SNHLY and CDR2 FYNNEI. The CDR3 has 13 residues. This chain's CDR3 is CASKTDGNQPQHF. CDR3 nucleotide sequence: TGTGCCAGCAAGACCGACGGCAATCAGCCCCAGCATTTT. Using reference TRBV2 and TRBJ1-5 for the parts outside the CDR3, the full variable domain is EPEVTQTPSHQVTQMGQEVILRCVPISNHLYFYWYRQILGQKVEFLVSFYNNEISEKSEIFDDQFSVERPDGSNFTLKIRSTKLEDSAMYFCASKTDGNQPQHFGDGTRLSIL.